Reported below is one T cell receptor beta chain. This clone's antigen is unknown. No much larger clone exists at a distance of one base, and base qualities are not known. From the cysteine up to the phenylalanine, the CDR3 has a length of 13 residues. Solely the CDR3 DNA is kept, with 39 bases framed from the first base. Via the germline V gene, CDR1 is SGHDT and CDR2 YYEEEE. V lost 4 bases and J lost 6 bases; the stretch between them is 13 bases long. The data were taken from a study of T cells in localized non-small cell lung cancer (dated by TCRdb to 2020 to 2021). About the full investigation: Comparing tumors with uninvolved tumor-adjacent lungs, the study looked at the T cell repertoires of around 250 patients with early-stage NSCLC. The cohort was made up of around 240 treatment-naive NSCLC patients whose localized lung tumors had been resected. A mean age of around 66 years was recorded for the NSCLC patients, of whom more than 120 were male and about 100 were female. The investigation overall reported the following: A median of roughly 60 of the top 100 tumor clones were detected in paired uninvolved adjacent lung, and under 30 of these tumor clones were also found among the top 100 clones of the paired uninvolved adjacent lung. Because the study design was exploratory, TCR variables were selected using unadjusted p-values without false-discovery rate correction. Because multi-region tumor sequencing was not performed, intratumor heterogeneity could not be ruled out. The highest T cell clonality was observed in uninvolved tumor-adjacent lung, where clonality exceeded that of tumor, suggesting that antigenic responses were more focused in uninvolved tumor-adjacent lung. Higher T cell density in blood was associated with longer overall survival, whereas higher clonality in adjacent lung was associated with shorter survival.

At diagnosis, peripheral blood, uninvolved tumor-adjacent lung and tumor were collected and were preserved as a mix of fresh-frozen and FFPE material. For TCR repertoire profiling, blood samples were analyzed as peripheral blood mononuclear cells. The immunoSEQ Assay was used to sequence TCR beta CDR3 regions from DNA. On the study's bioinformatics: T cell density was computed as TCR beta template counts normalized to usable DNA estimated by amplifying housekeeping genes. The preseqR package was used to estimate richness by extrapolating to 400,000 templates for PBMC samples and to 120,000 templates for tissue samples. Clonality was calculated as one minus Pielou's evenness. Differential abundance testing on productive amino-acid clonotypes, with a minimum total count of 5 and an alpha of 0.1, was used to identify tissue-enriched TCRs. The Jaccard Index and the Morisita Overlap Index were used to quantify repertoire overlap between compartments. GLIPH grouped TCR beta CDR3s together with public tetramer-defined viral CDR3s, and a viral motif had to include at least three viral sequences and show V-gene enrichment. TCRdb carries this immuneACCESS record with in-frame sequences only. Its versions omit some clonotypes, under half of them owing to an unresolved V gene in the studies checked, with the rest unexplained. Clone size and the V and J calls come from that table; the DNA yielded D and trimming. Across this sample there are some 52,000 clones, with 86% seen only once. The ten largest make up more than 15% of the sample.

The specimen comprised peripheral blood, sampled before any cancer treatment. The chain links TRBV5-6 with TRBJ1-1; the D gene remains uncertain. This sequence was found in a male donor aged 60 or older with stage III squamous cell lung carcinoma. The nucleotide sequence reads TGTGCCAGCAGCCCGGTGTCGCGGGCTGAAGCTTTCTTT. It encodes CASSPVSRAEAFF.